A single sample gave rise to the 15 T cell receptor beta chains below, sequenced in a study of T cell changes during pregnancy in multiple sclerosis. Clones were sequenced by immunoSEQ multiplex PCR, and TCRdb holds only the in-frame ones, with some missing. This table has 30,000 to 40,000 clones, 90% appearing once. The sequencing used CD4+ T cells from peripheral blood mononuclear cells, collected in the second trimester of pregnancy. These receptors were taken from a female donor with multiple sclerosis, enrolled in a pregnancy study.

The genes are TRBV6-4 and TRBJ2-2; weak D call: TRBD2 (5 bases). CDR1 is MRHNA and CDR2 is SNTAGT in the germline V gene. CDR3 size: 14 residues. V was trimmed by 4 bases and J by 4 bases, leaving 10 bases between them. The CDR3: CASSGEGFTGELFF. In DNA, the CDR3 is TGTGCCAGCAGTGGTGAGGGTTTCACCGGGGAGCTGTTTTTT.

Only one count was recorded for this clone. V usage is TRBV18 and J usage is TRBJ1-1; D unclear. CDR1 and CDR2 (germline): KGHSH, LQKENI. V was cut by 3 bases and J by 2 bases, with 16 bases left in between. This CDR3 region has 16 residues. The CDR3 protein is CASSPVIGEINTEAFF. As DNA, the CDR3 is TGTGCCAGCTCACCGGTGATCGGGGAGATAAACACTGAAGCTTTCTTT.

The chain combines TRBV25-1 with TRBJ2-6, with D perhaps TRBD1 (5 bases). V gave up 4 bases and J gave up 2 bases, with 15 bases separating them. This CDR3 spans 17 amino acids. Germline CDR1 reads MGHDK; CDR2 reads SYGVNS. This CDR3 reads CASSAPGKRTGANVLTF. CDR3 nucleotides: TGTGCCAGCAGTGCTCCAGGGAAGAGGACTGGGGCCAACGTCCTGACTTTC.

The rearrangement uses TRBV9 and TRBJ2-1, with a weak D call TRBD2 (6 bases). Germline V gene data show CDR1 as SGDLS and CDR2 as YYNGEE. The CDR3 spans 23 residues. Trimming took 0 bases from V and 8 from J, leaving 39 bases between them. The CDR3 loop reads CASSVEPPGSSRRARWNTHEQFF. The CDR3 DNA reads TGTGCCAGCAGCGTAGAGCCTCCGGGATCAAGTAGGAGGGCTAGGTGGAATACACATGAGCAGTTCTTC.

The genes are TRBV2 and TRBJ2-1; no firm D call. The germline V gene encodes CDR1 SNHLY and CDR2 FYNNEI. Between the trimmed V and J ends, which lost 3 bases and 4 bases, there was a span of 7 bases. This CDR3 is 13 amino acids long. The CDR3 coding sequence is TGTGCCAGCAGTGAGCAGTTATACAATGAGCAGTTCTTC. Its translation: CASSEQLYNEQFF.

The table lists this clone with a count of one. The gene calls are TRBV2 and TRBJ2-6, with 10 bases fitting TRBD2. There are 16 residues in the CDR3. The germline V gene encodes CDR1 SNHLY and CDR2 FYNNEI. V was clipped by 5 bases and J by 2 bases; unmatched bases: 3. CDR3 loop: CASSRLAGTGANVLTF. The DNA for the CDR3 is TGTGCCAGCAGTAGACTAGCGGGCACTGGGGCCAACGTCCTGACTTTC.

This clone has more than one count but fewer than ten. The rearrangement joins TRBV10-1 to TRBJ1-1, with D tentatively TRBD1 (5 bases). The length of the CDR3 is 17 residues. Germline CDR1 is WNHNN and CDR2 is SYGVQD (reference sequence). V lost 0 bases, J lost 5 bases, and 19 bases lay in between. CDR3 sequence (DNA): TGCGCCAGCAGTGAGTCGGTTCCGCGGCAGGGTGGGACTGAAGCTTTCTTT. Amino acid sequence: CASSESVPRQGGTEAFF.

V usage is TRBV6-5 and J usage is TRBJ2-1, with D maybe TRBD1 (6 bases). V gave up 5 bases and J gave up 2 bases, with 7 bases separating them. This CDR3 spans 13 amino acids. Germline V gives CDR1 MNHEY, CDR2 SVGAGI. The chain's CDR3 is CASSRTAYNEQFF. The DNA of the CDR3 is TGTGCCAGCAGTCGGACAGCCTACAATGAGCAGTTCTTC.

This chain uses TRBV2 with TRBJ2-2; 8 bases are shared with TRBD2. This CDR3 is built from 15 residues. The trim removed 5 bases at V and 4 bases at J, leaving 6 bases unmatched. Germline lookup yields CDR1 SNHLY and CDR2 FYNNEI. This CDR3 is CASSNPAGVTGELFF. CDR3 sequence (DNA): TGTGCCAGCAGTAATCCAGCGGGAGTCACCGGGGAGCTGTTTTTT.

This clone has a single count. CDR3: CASNPGSSYEQYF. CDR3 coding DNA: TGTGCCAGCAATCCCGGGTCGTCCTACGAGCAGTACTTC. The V and J genes are TRBV6-1 and TRBJ2-7, with D unresolved. V was trimmed by 7 bases and J by 1 base, leaving 11 bases between them. Per the germline V gene, CDR1 is MNHNS and CDR2 is SASEGT. CDR3 length: 13 residues.

This chain joins TRBV30 and TRBJ1-5; D perhaps matches TRBD1 (5 bases). This CDR3 region has 13 residues. Trimming left V 7 bases short and J 3 bases short, with 13 bases between. CDR1 GTSNPN and CDR2 SVGIG come from the germline V gene (reference sequence). CDR3 nucleotide sequence: TGTGCCTTTACCGGGGGGAACAATCAGCCCCAGCATTTT. Residues: CAFTGGNNQPQHF. Full variable domain (remainder filled in from reference TRBV30 and TRBJ1-5): SQTIHQWPATLVQPVGSPLSLECTVEGTSNPNLYWYRQAAGRGLQLLFYSVGIGQISSEVPQNLSASRPQDRQFILSSKKLLLSDSGFYLCAFTGGNNQPQHFGDGTRLSIL.

This rearrangement joins TRBV27 to TRBJ2-3, with 8 bases lining up with TRBD2. The length of the CDR3 is 15 residues. CDR1 MNHEY and CDR2 SMNVEV come from the germline V gene (reference sequence). The V and J ends lost 3 bases and 5 bases, in that order; junction bases with no gene match: 7. In DNA form, the CDR3 reads TGTGCCAGCAGTTTGTTTGGGACTAGAGGAGATACGCAGTATTTT. As protein: CASSLFGTRGDTQYF.

The chain links TRBV7-9 to TRBJ2-7; D unresolved. Trimming cost V 2 bases and J 5 bases, with 10 bases left between them. The CDR3 runs 13 residues. CDR1 and CDR2 (germline): SEHNR, FQNEAQ (reference sequence). Here the CDR3 DNA reads TGTGCCAGCAGCTTAAGTCAACTCAACGAGCAGTACTTC. Translated: CASSLSQLNEQYF.

V gene TRBV6-5 combines with J gene TRBJ1-1; possible D gene TRBD1, 6 bases. Germline CDR1 reads MNHEY; CDR2 reads SVGAGI. Trimming shortened V by 2 bases and J by 4 bases, and 11 bases separated the two germline ends. CDR3 length: 14 residues. DNA for the CDR3: TGTGCCAGCAGTTACGGGGGCTTGGGCACTGAAGCTTTCTTT. Its translation is CASSYGGLGTEAFF.

This chain uses TRBV29-1 with TRBJ2-5; maybe TRBD2 (5 bases). Per germline, CDR1 SQVTM and CDR2 ANQGSEA. Trimming shortened V by 4 bases and J by 4 bases, and 13 bases separated the two germline ends. There are 13 residues in the CDR3. CDR3: CSVGLAGGETQYF. CDR3 DNA sequence: TGCAGCGTTGGTCTAGCCGGAGGAGAGACCCAGTACTTC. Full variable domain (remainder filled in from reference TRBV29-1 and TRBJ2-5): SAVISQKPSRDICQRGTSLTIQCQVDSQVTMMFWYRQQPGQSLTLIATANQGSEATYESGFVIDKFPISRPNLTFSTLTVSNMSPEDSSIYLCSVGLAGGETQYFGPGTRLLVL.